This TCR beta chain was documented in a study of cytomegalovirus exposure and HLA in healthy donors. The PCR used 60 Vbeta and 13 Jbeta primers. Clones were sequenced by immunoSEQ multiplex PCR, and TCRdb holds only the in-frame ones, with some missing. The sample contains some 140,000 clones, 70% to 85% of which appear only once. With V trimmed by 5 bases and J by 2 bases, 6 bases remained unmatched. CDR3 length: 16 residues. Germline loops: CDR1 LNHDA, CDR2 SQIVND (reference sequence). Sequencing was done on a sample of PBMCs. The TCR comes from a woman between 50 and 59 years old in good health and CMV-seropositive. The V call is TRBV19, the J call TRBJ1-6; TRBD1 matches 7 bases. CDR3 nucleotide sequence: TGTGCCAGTAGTGACCGGACAGGAACCTATAATTCACCCCTCCACTTT. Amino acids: CASSDRTGTYNSPLHF.